This is a list of T cell receptor beta chains from one sample in a study of blood T cell repertoires in COVID-19. Measured with immunoSEQ multiplex PCR; TCRdb has only the in-frame clones, and not every one. The sample carries 300,000 or so clones, just under 90% recorded once. The sample consisted of peripheral blood. All receptors derive from a woman aged 40 to 50 with acute or convalescent COVID-19. The conserved cysteine and the conserved F or W are not part of the CDR3 here. Fields, in order: J gene, CDR3 length, V gene, CDR3 protein.

j_call: TRBJ1-6
cdr3_length: 11
v_call: TRBV11-2
cdr3_aa: ASSLQGSAPLH

j_call: TRBJ1-5
cdr3_length: 13
v_call: TRBV6-5
cdr3_aa: ASTVTGVSNQPQH

j_call: TRBJ1-3
cdr3_length: 12
v_call: TRBV3-1/TRBV3-2
cdr3_aa: ASSHREAGNTIY

j_call: TRBJ1-4
cdr3_length: 13
v_call: TRBV10-3
cdr3_aa: AISRTGDGNEKLF

j_call: TRBJ1-2
cdr3_length: 15
v_call: TRBV5-1
cdr3_aa: ASSLQDTGLPSNGYT

j_call: TRBJ2-5
cdr3_length: 11
v_call: TRBV30
cdr3_aa: AWSLRQGETQY

j_call: TRBJ1-1
cdr3_length: 13
v_call: TRBV16
cdr3_aa: ASSPAGTANTEAF

j_call: TRBJ2-5
cdr3_length: 13
v_call: TRBV24-1
cdr3_aa: ATSDLTGGRETQY

j_call: TRBJ2-5
cdr3_length: 12
v_call: TRBV18
cdr3_aa: ASSRTGIQETQY

j_call: TRBJ1-2
cdr3_length: 14
v_call: TRBV3-1/TRBV3-2
cdr3_aa: ASSQDGEGVDYGYT

j_call: TRBJ2-5
cdr3_length: 16
v_call: TRBV7-2
cdr3_aa: ASSLMLAGAPYQETQY

j_call: TRBJ1-6
cdr3_length: 15
v_call: TRBV2
cdr3_aa: ASILEDRAAYNSPLH

j_call: TRBJ2-1
cdr3_length: 15
v_call: TRBV24-1
cdr3_aa: ATSAATSGVAYNEQF

j_call: TRBJ1-2
cdr3_length: 13
v_call: TRBV10-3
cdr3_aa: AISESRQPLYGYT

j_call: TRBJ1-2
cdr3_length: 11
v_call: TRBV5-5
cdr3_aa: ASSWGLNYGYT

j_call: TRBJ2-3
cdr3_length: 13
v_call: TRBV7-2
cdr3_aa: ASSLDGGGRHTQY

j_call: TRBJ1-2
cdr3_length: 11
v_call: TRBV29-1
cdr3_aa: SVETGDSYGYT

j_call: TRBJ2-1
cdr3_length: 14
v_call: TRBV5-1
cdr3_aa: ASSLGTGGSYNEQF

j_call: TRBJ2-3
cdr3_length: 14
v_call: TRBV5-5
cdr3_aa: ASSLGSGGNTDTQY

j_call: TRBJ1-1
cdr3_length: 12
v_call: TRBV2
cdr3_aa: ASPLRGENTEAF

j_call: TRBJ2-3
cdr3_length: 13
v_call: TRBV20-1
cdr3_aa: SASMASRGADTQY

j_call: TRBJ1-1
cdr3_length: 10
v_call: TRBV25-1
cdr3_aa: ASSESGLQAF

j_call: TRBJ2-5
cdr3_length: 14
v_call: TRBV15
cdr3_aa: ATSREAGGAGETQY

j_call: TRBJ2-3
cdr3_length: 17
v_call: TRBV7-2
cdr3_aa: ASSPSGTSQWVRTDTQY

j_call: TRBJ1-3
cdr3_length: 12
v_call: TRBV19
cdr3_aa: ASSRPGFGDTIY

j_call: TRBJ1-1
cdr3_length: 12
v_call: TRBV27
cdr3_aa: ASSFAQGGTEAF

j_call: TRBJ1-1
cdr3_length: 13
v_call: TRBV6-1
cdr3_aa: ASSEAGRGNTEAF

j_call: TRBJ1-5
cdr3_length: 13
v_call: TRBV7-2
cdr3_aa: ASSSKRVTTQPQH

j_call: TRBJ2-5
cdr3_length: 11
v_call: TRBV6-5
cdr3_aa: ASKRGGRETQY

j_call: TRBJ1-5
cdr3_length: 12
v_call: TRBV30
cdr3_aa: AWGSSGTVQPQH

j_call: TRBJ2-1
cdr3_length: 14
v_call: TRBV15
cdr3_aa: ATTPGWGGIYNEQF

j_call: TRBJ1-1
cdr3_length: 13
v_call: TRBV5-6
cdr3_aa: ASSLVGAPGPEAF

j_call: TRBJ1-2
cdr3_length: 12
v_call: TRBV2
cdr3_aa: ASSSQTGWYGYT

j_call: TRBJ1-2
cdr3_length: 11
v_call: TRBV10-3
cdr3_aa: AIRRDRGRGYT

j_call: TRBJ1-1
cdr3_length: 15
v_call: TRBV3-1/TRBV3-2
cdr3_aa: ASSPYYGTGTRTEAF

j_call: TRBJ1-2
cdr3_length: 11
v_call: TRBV25-1
cdr3_aa: ASSESGGYGYT

j_call: TRBJ1-5
cdr3_length: 13
v_call: TRBV19
cdr3_aa: ASSVRQGGNQPQH

j_call: TRBJ1-4
cdr3_length: 15
v_call: TRBV5-6
cdr3_aa: ASRTMSGGGAGEKLF

j_call: TRBJ2-3
cdr3_length: 15
v_call: TRBV10-3
cdr3_aa: AISSLSLADRGDTQY

j_call: TRBJ1-2
cdr3_length: 10
v_call: TRBV3-1/TRBV3-2
cdr3_aa: ASSEGDYGYT

j_call: TRBJ1-2
cdr3_length: 14
v_call: TRBV4-1
cdr3_aa: ASSQEGQGARYGYT

j_call: TRBJ2-5
cdr3_length: 15
v_call: TRBV7-8
cdr3_aa: ASSLATGQGKRETQY

j_call: TRBJ1-5
cdr3_length: 12
v_call: TRBV19
cdr3_aa: AKGRRRGYQPQH

j_call: TRBJ1-2
cdr3_length: 12
v_call: TRBV5-5
cdr3_aa: ASSSLSDSYGYT

j_call: TRBJ1-2
cdr3_length: 15
v_call: TRBV5-6
cdr3_aa: ASSYSHDGTGTYGYT